The source of this T cell receptor beta chain is a study of T cell responses to AZD1222 COVID-19 vaccine. This clone was observed a few times. Its antigen is as yet unknown. Findings and limits, study-wide: With dominance at 160-218 and 743-854, vaccine-associated CD4 TCRs spanned spike. There were repertoire samples only from the period after the peak T cell response.

Generated by immunoSEQ multiplex PCR, the TCRdb table keeps only in-frame clones and is missing some. The sample yields roughly 150,000 clones, roughly 90% seen once. Here the sequenced sample was peripheral blood, taken on day 0 of AZD1222 vaccination. This receptor was taken from an adult in good health.

The CDR3 nucleotides are TGTGCCAGCAGCTTGGCGGGCCTCTCCTACGAGCAGTACTTC. This encodes CASSLAGLSYEQYF. The chain has TRBV5-4 and TRBJ2-7, with unresolved D. This CDR3 has 14 amino acids. CDR1 is SGHNT and CDR2 is YYREEE in the germline V gene (reference sequence). Trimming took off 0 bases at V and 0 bases at J, with 7 bases between the two ends.